This record covers a single T cell receptor (beta chain). The record originates from a study of technical replicates of blood from several donors. Sequenced by immunoSEQ multiplex PCR; TCRdb stores in-frame clones only, minus some. The data contain about 83,000 clones, about 94% of them seen just once; the ten biggest clones take up less than 0.25%. In germline, CDR1 is LNHNV, CDR2 YYDKDF (reference sequence). The CDR3 length is 18 residues. The V end lost 0 bases, the J end lost 8 bases, and 22 bases lay between the germline ends. This rearrangement joins TRBV15 to TRBJ1-4, with D maybe TRBD1 (6 bases). The source is a human donor in good health. The sequenced sample was T cells isolated from PBMCs. CDR3 sequence (DNA): TGTGCCACCAGCAGAGATGTCGCGCTGACGGCAGGGGAGGAAAAACTGTTTTTT. This gives the protein CATSRDVALTAGEEKLFF.